This T cell receptor beta chain emerged from a study of T cells in tuberculosis. Study-wide background: IGRA-negative adolescents, IGRA-positive adolescents with latent tuberculosis and adults with active tuberculosis formed this South African cohort. Study-level results: Active tuberculosis TCR-alpha repertoires lay closer to GMM-specific TCRs than IGRA-negative controls, suggesting clonal expansion.

Worth noting for this clone: Its antigen is as yet unknown.

The CDR3 contains 14 residues. In germline, CDR1 is SEHNR, CDR2 FQNEAQ (reference sequence). V dropped 8 bases and J dropped 8 bases, with 18 bases sitting between them. TCRdb keeps only in-frame clones here, not all; method: immunoSEQ multiplex PCR. The data contain 30,000 to 35,000 clones, about 97% of them seen just once; the ten biggest clones take up approximately 6.3%. The rearrangement uses TRBV7-9 and TRBJ1-4; possible D gene TRBD1, 6 bases. The source material was PBMCs. This TCR was sampled from a donor aged 10-29 years with latent tuberculosis or without tuberculosis infection. CDR3 DNA: TGTGCCAGCGAATGGACACAGGGAGAGGAAAAACTGTTTTTT. Protein: CASEWTQGEEKLFF.